This T cell receptor (beta chain) was recovered during a study of response to subunit inactivated influenza vaccine. Trimming removed 0 bases at V and 2 bases at J, with 11 bases between. This CDR3 region has 15 residues. The V gene's germline CDR1 is DFQATT and CDR2 SNEGSKA (reference sequence). TCRdb re-called the RT-PCR reads through MiXCR, storing one row per CDR3 protein. The data show about 540,000 distinct CDR3 sequences, around 25% seen once. Worth noting for this clonotype: No antigen is known for it.

Overall study results and limits: It was suggested by the authors that few new T cells are recruited by each seasonal influenza vaccination.

These same records also appear under a second study, on T cells expressing NK-cell markers. As reported in that work: Template switching by 5'RACE with UMIs generated the TCR beta cDNA. Whether expanded NKG2C+ T cell clones were HCMV-specific remained unclear.

The clonotype was recovered from a man aged 45-60 years who received an inactivated influenza vaccine. The chain couples TRBV20-1 to TRBJ2-4; unclear D gene. The sequenced sample was CD4+ T cells sorted from PBMCs, obtained roughly 13 days after vaccination. The CDR3 loop is CSARDLRQSKNIQYF. The CDR3 DNA is TGCAGTGCTAGAGATCTCAGGCAGTCCAAAAACATTCAGTACTTC.